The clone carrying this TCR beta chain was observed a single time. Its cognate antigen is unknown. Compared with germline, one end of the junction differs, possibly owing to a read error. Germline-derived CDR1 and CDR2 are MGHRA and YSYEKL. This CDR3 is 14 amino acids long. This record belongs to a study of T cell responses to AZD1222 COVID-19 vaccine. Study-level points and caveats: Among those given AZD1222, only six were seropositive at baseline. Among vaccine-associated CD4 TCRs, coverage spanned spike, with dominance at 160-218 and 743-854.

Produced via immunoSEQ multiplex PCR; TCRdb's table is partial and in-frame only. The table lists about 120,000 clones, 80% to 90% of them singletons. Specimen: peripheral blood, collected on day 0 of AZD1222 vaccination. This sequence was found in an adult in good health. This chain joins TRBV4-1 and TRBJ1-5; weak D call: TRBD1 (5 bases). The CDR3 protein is CASRQVGGNQPQHF. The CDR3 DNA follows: TGCGCCAGCAGACAAGTCGGGGGGAATCAGCCCCAGCATTTT.